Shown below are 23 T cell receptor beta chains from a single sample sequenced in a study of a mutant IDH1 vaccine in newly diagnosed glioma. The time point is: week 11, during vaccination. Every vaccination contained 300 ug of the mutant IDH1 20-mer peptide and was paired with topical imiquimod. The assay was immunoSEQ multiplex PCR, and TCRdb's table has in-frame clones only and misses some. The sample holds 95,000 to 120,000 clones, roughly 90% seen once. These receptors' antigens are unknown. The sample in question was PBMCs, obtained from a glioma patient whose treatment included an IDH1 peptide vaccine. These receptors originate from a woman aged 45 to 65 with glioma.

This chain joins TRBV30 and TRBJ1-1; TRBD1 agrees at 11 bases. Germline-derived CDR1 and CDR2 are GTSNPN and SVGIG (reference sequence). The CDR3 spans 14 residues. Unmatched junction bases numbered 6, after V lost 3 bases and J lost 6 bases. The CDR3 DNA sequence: TGTGCCTGGAGGGGGGACAGGGGGAGCGCTGAAGCTTTCTTT. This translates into CAWRGDRGSAEAFF. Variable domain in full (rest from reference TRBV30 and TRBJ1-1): SQTIHQWPATLVQPVGSPLSLECTVEGTSNPNLYWYRQAAGRGLQLLFYSVGIGQISSEVPQNLSASRPQDRQFILSSKKLLLSDSGFYLCAWRGDRGSAEAFFGQGTRLTVV.

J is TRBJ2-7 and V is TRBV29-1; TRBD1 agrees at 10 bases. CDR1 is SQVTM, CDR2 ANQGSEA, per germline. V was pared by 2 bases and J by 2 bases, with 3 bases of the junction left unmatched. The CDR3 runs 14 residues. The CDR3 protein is CSVEPDRGTYEQYF. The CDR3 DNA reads TGCAGCGTTGAACCGGACAGGGGGACCTACGAGCAGTACTTC.

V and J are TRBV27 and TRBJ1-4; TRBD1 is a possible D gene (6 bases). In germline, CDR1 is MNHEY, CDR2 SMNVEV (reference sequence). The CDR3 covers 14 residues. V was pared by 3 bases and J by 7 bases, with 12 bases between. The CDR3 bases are TGTGCCAGCAGTTTTGGGGGCCAAGGTGAAAAACTGTTTTTT. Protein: CASSFGGQGEKLFF.

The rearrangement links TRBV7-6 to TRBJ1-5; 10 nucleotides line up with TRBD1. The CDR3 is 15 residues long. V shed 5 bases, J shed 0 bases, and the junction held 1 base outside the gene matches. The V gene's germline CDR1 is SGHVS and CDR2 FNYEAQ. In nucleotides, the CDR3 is TGTGCCAGCAGCCGGGACAGGGGTAGCAATCAGCCCCAGCATTTT. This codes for CASSRDRGSNQPQHF.

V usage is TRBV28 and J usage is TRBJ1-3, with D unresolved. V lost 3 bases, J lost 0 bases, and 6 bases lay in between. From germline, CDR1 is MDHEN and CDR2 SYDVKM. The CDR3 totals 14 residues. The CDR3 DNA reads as TGTGCCAGCAGTTTCAGAACCTCTGGAAACACCATATATTTT. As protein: CASSFRTSGNTIYF.

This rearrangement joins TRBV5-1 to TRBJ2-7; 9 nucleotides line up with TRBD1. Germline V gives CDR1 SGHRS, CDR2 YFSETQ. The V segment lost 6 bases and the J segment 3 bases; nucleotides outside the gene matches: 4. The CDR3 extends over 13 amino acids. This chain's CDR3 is CASTDRGFYEQYF. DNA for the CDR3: TGCGCCAGCACCGACAGGGGGTTCTACGAGCAGTACTTC.

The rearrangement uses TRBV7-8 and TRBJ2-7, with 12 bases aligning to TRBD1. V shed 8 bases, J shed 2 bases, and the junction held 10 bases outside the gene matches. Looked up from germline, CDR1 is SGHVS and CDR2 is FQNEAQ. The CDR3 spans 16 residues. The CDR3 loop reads CASGDRGTGGPYEQYF. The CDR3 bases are TGTGCCAGCGGCGACCGCGGGACAGGGGGCCCCTACGAGCAGTACTTC.

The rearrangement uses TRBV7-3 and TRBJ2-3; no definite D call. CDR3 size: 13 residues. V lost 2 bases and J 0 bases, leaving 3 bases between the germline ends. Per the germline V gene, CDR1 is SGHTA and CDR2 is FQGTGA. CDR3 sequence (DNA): TGTGCCAGCAGCTTAGGGAGCACAGATACGCAGTATTTT. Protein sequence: CASSLGSTDTQYF.

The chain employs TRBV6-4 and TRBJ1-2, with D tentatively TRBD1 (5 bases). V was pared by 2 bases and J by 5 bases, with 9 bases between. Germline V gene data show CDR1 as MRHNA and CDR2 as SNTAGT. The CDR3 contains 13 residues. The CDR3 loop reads CASSDGAEYGYTF. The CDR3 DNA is TGTGCCAGCAGTGACGGGGCAGAATATGGCTACACCTTC.

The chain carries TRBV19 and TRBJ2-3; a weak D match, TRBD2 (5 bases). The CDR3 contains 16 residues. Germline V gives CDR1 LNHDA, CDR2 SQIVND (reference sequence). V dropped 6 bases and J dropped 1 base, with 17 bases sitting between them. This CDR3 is CASSSAPRARTDTQYF. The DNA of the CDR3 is TGTGCCAGTAGCTCCGCTCCGCGGGCGCGCACAGATACGCAGTATTTT.

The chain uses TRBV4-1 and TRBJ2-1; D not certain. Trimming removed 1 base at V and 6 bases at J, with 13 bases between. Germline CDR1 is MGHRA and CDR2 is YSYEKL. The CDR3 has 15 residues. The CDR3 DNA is TGCGCCAGCAGCCAAGCCCCCACAGAATTCAATGAGCAGTTCTTC. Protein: CASSQAPTEFNEQFF.

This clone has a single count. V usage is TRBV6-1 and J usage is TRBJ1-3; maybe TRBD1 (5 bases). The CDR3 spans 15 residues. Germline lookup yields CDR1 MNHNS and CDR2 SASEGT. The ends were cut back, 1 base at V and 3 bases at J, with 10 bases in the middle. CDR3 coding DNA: TGTGCCAGCAGTGAAGGGGACTTTCGTGGAAACACCATATATTTT. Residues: CASSEGDFRGNTIYF.

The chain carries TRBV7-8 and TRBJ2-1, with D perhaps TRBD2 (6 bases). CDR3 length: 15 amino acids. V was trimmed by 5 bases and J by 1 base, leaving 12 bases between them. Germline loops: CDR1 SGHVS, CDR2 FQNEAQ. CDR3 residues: CASSPGGRSYNEQFF. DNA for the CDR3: TGTGCCAGCAGCCCCGGGGGAAGGTCCTACAATGAGCAGTTCTTC.

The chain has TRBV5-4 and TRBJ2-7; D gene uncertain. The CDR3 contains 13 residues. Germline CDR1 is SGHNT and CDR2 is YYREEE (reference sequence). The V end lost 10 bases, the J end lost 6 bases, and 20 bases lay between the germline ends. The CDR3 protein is CAYGWGLFPEQYF. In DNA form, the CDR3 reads TGTGCCTATGGGTGGGGTTTGTTCCCCGAGCAGTACTTC. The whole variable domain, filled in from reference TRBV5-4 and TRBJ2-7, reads ETGVTQSPTHLIKTRGQQVTLRCSSQSGHNTVSWYQQALGQGPQFIFQYYREEENGRGNFPPRFSGLQFPNYSSELNVNALELDDSALYLCAYGWGLFPEQYFGPGTRLTVT.

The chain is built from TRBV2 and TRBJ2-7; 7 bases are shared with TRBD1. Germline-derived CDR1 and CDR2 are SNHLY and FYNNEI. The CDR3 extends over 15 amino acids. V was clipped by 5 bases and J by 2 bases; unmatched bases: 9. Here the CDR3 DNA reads TGTGCCAGCAGTTATGACAGGGCCCCTACCTACGAGCAGTACTTC. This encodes CASSYDRAPTYEQYF.

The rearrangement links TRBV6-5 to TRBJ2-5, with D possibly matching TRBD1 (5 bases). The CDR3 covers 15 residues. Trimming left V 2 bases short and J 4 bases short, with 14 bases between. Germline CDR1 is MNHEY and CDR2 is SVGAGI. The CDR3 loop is CASSYGPTVGETQYF. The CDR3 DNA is TGTGCCAGCAGTTACGGCCCGACAGTTGGAGAGACCCAGTACTTC.

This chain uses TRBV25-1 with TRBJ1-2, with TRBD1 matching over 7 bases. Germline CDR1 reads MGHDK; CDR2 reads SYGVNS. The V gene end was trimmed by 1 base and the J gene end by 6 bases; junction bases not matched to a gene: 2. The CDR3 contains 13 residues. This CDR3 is CASSEWQGDGYTF. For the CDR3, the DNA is TGTGCCAGCAGTGAATGGCAGGGGGATGGCTACACCTTC.

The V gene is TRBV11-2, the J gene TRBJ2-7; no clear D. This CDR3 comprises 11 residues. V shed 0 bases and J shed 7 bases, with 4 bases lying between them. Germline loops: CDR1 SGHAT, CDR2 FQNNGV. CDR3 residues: CASSLDREQYF. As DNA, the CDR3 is TGTGCCAGCAGCTTAGATCGGGAGCAGTACTTC.

CDR3 DNA sequence: TGTGCCAGCAGTTTAGGGGACAGGGAGACTGGGGCCAACGTCCTGACTTTC. Its protein is CASSLGDRETGANVLTF. V and J are TRBV28 and TRBJ2-6; TRBD1 matches 9 bases. Germline CDR1 is MDHEN and CDR2 is SYDVKM. V dropped 2 bases and J dropped 2; count of bases not matched to a gene: 4. The CDR3 runs to 17 residues.

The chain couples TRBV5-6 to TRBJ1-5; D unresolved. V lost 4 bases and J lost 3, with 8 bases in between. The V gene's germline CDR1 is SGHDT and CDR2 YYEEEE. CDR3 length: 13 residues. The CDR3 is CASSRENNQPQHF. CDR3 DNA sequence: TGTGCCAGCAGCAGGGAGAACAATCAGCCCCAGCATTTT.

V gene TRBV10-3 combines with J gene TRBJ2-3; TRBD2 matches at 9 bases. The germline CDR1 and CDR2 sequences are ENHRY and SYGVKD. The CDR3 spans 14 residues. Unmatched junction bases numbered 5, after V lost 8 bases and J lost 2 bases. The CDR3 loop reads CAIGTSGSTDTQYF. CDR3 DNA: TGTGCCATCGGCACTAGCGGGTCCACAGATACGCAGTATTTT.

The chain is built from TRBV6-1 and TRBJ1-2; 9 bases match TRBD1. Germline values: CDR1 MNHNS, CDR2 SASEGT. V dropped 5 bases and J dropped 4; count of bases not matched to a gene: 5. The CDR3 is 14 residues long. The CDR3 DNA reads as TGTGCCAGCAGTACCCGGGACAGGGCCTATGGCTACACCTTC. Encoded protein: CASSTRDRAYGYTF.

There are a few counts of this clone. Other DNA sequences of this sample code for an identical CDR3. CDR3 in DNA: TGTGCCAGCAGCGTAGGAGGGGGCCGGGAGACCCAGTACTTC. It codes for CASSVGGGRETQYF. J is TRBJ2-5 and V is TRBV9; TRBD1 aligns across 7 bases. The V gene end was trimmed by 0 bases and the J gene end by 5 bases; junction bases not matched to a gene: 4. CDR3 length: 14 amino acids. CDR1 is SGDLS and CDR2 is YYNGEE in the germline V gene. Supplemented by reference TRBV9 and TRBJ2-5, the full variable domain reads DSGVTQTPKHLITATGQRVTLRCSPRSGDLSVYWYQQSLDQGLQFLIQYYNGEERAKGNILERFSAQQFPDLHSELNLSSLELGDSALYFCASSVGGGRETQYFGPGTRLLVL.